These 19 T cell receptor beta chains were sequenced from one sample in a study of blood T cell repertoires in COVID-19. The method was immunoSEQ multiplex PCR; TCRdb's version includes in-frame clones alone and lacks a portion of them. This table holds roughly 140,000 clones, roughly 88% found once. Material for sequencing was peripheral blood. These receptors were taken from a woman aged 45-59 years in a cohort sampled during active or convalescent COVID-19.

This chain links TRBV11-2 with TRBJ2-2; D is possibly TRBD1 (5 bases). Germline V CDR1 and CDR2: SGHAT, FQNNGV. This CDR3 region has 15 residues. Trimming left V 1 base short and J 3 bases short, with 9 bases between. The CDR3 reads CASSLAMTDTGELFF. The CDR3 DNA reads as TGTGCCAGCAGCTTAGCTATGACAGACACCGGGGAGCTGTTTTTT.

The genes are TRBV14 and TRBJ2-7, with no clear D. This CDR3 is 13 amino acids long. Germline assignment: CDR1 SGHDN and CDR2 FVKESK. V shed 4 bases and J shed 2 bases, with 9 bases lying between them. The CDR3 region has the DNA TGTGCCAGCAGCCGCGACATTGCCTACGAGCAGTACTTC. Protein sequence: CASSRDIAYEQYF.

The chain joins TRBV12-3 or TRBV12-4 to TRBJ2-3, with no clear D. The CDR3 extends over 13 amino acids. Trimming stripped 3 bases from V and 6 bases from J, with 10 bases between. CDR3 nucleotide sequence: TGTGCCAGCAGTTTCGAGATGCGCGATACGCAGTATTTT. Translating it yields CASSFEMRDTQYF.

The chain has TRBV30 and TRBJ1-1; D gene unclear. CDR3 size: 12 residues. Trimming removed 1 base from V and 2 bases from J, with 5 bases in between. Germline V gene sequence: CDR1 GTSNPN, CDR2 SVGIG (reference sequence). The DNA for the CDR3 is TGTGCCTGGAGTGCGGTAAACACTGAAGCTTTCTTT. It yields the protein CAWSAVNTEAFF.

This chain uses TRBV13 with TRBJ1-2; no firm D call. This CDR3 has 13 residues. V shed 3 bases and J shed 8 bases, with 13 bases lying between them. Germline CDR1 reads PRHDT; CDR2 reads FYEKMQ (reference sequence). CDR3 DNA sequence: TGTGCCAGCAGCTTTCGGTCGAGTCGAGGCTACACCTTC. It is translated as CASSFRSSRGYTF.

This clone has only one observation. V usage is TRBV3-1 (or the pseudogene TRBV3-2) and J usage is TRBJ1-2; the match to TRBD1 covers 9 bases. Unmatched junction bases numbered 5, after V lost 1 base and J lost 2 bases. Looked up from germline, CDR1 is LGHDT and CDR2 is YNNKEL (reference sequence). The CDR3 loop spans 16 amino acids. This chain's CDR3 is CASSQGPGTGNYGYTF. Here the CDR3 DNA reads TGTGCCAGCAGCCAAGGTCCCGGGACAGGGAACTATGGCTACACCTTC.

V gene TRBV3-1 (or the pseudogene TRBV3-2) combines with J gene TRBJ1-3; the D is unclear. With 0 bases removed from V and 2 bases from J, the gap between germline ends came to 8 bases. The CDR3 is 15 residues long. Germline V gives CDR1 LGHDT, CDR2 YNNKEL (reference sequence). The CDR3 protein is CASSQDRHPGNTIYF. CDR3 DNA sequence: TGTGCCAGCAGCCAAGATAGACACCCTGGAAACACCATATATTTT.

This clone was seen only a few times. This chain uses TRBV4-1 with TRBJ1-2; 8 nucleotides match TRBD1. The CDR3 runs to 16 residues. Germline values: CDR1 MGHRA, CDR2 YSYEKL. The ends lost 2 bases at V and 1 base at J; junction bases unmatched: 6. The CDR3 is CASSQQGALDNYGYTF. The CDR3 DNA follows: TGCGCCAGCAGCCAACAGGGGGCTCTTGATAACTATGGCTACACCTTC.

The chain combines TRBV3-1 (or the pseudogene TRBV3-2) with TRBJ2-4; weak D call: TRBD1 (5 bases). V was pared by 3 bases and J by 3 bases, with 6 bases between. The CDR3 sequence is 13 residues long. Germline lookup yields CDR1 LGHDT and CDR2 YNNKEL (reference sequence). Written as DNA, the CDR3 is TGTGCCAGCAGCCACGGACACAAAAACATTCAGTACTTC. This translates into CASSHGHKNIQYF.

The V gene is TRBV11-2, the J gene TRBJ1-1; maybe TRBD1 (5 bases). V lost 0 bases to trimming and J lost 3 bases, with 11 bases between them. Germline V gene sequence: CDR1 SGHAT, CDR2 FQNNGV. The CDR3 covers 15 residues. The CDR3 protein is CASSLDRPGHTEAFF. For the CDR3, the DNA is TGTGCCAGCAGCTTAGACCGGCCAGGGCACACTGAAGCTTTCTTT.

This sequence joins TRBV3-1 (or the pseudogene TRBV3-2) and TRBJ2-7, with a tentative D call TRBD1 (7 bases). In germline, CDR1 is LGHDT, CDR2 YNNKEL (reference sequence). Trimming shortened V by 4 bases and J by 1 base, and 14 bases separated the two germline ends. The CDR3 consists of 15 residues. The DNA for the CDR3 is TGTGCCAGCAGCCGGGACTTGGACAGGTCCTACGAGCAGTACTTC. It specifies CASSRDLDRSYEQYF.

V gene TRBV6-2 or TRBV6-3 combines with J gene TRBJ1-6, with no clear D. CDR1 is MNHEY and CDR2 is SVGEGT in the germline V gene. The CDR3 covers 13 residues. V was trimmed by 0 bases and J by 9 bases, leaving 6 bases between them. CDR3 sequence (DNA): TGTGCCAGCAGTTACTCGAGCGGTTCACCCCTCCACTTT. It codes for CASSYSSGSPLHF.

The chain carries TRBV5-1 and TRBJ1-4, with a weak D call TRBD1 (5 bases). Germline V gives CDR1 SGHRS, CDR2 YFSETQ. V lost 0 bases to trimming and J lost 7 bases, with 13 bases between them. CDR3 length: 15 amino acids. CDR3 residues: CASSLAPGNREKLFF. For the CDR3, the DNA is TGCGCCAGCAGCTTGGCCCCAGGGAATCGTGAAAAACTGTTTTTT.

This chain joins TRBV10-2 and TRBJ2-1; 9 nucleotides agree with TRBD2. Per germline, CDR1 WSHSY and CDR2 SAAADI. J gave up 3 bases and V 5 bases, and 2 bases lay outside the gene matches. The CDR3 length is 14 residues. The CDR3 nucleotides are TGCGCCAGCAGTCCTAGCGGGGTCTACAATGAGCAGTTCTTC. Protein sequence: CASSPSGVYNEQFF.

This clone was observed a handful of times. The chain employs TRBV5-1 and TRBJ2-5; 9 nucleotides agree with TRBD1. Trimming at V came to 8 bases and at J to 1 base, leaving 6 bases not matched to a gene. Per the germline V gene, CDR1 is SGHRS and CDR2 is YFSETQ. This CDR3 is built from 14 residues. CDR3 DNA sequence: TGCGCCAGTCATCTGGGACAGGGCCAAGAGACCCAGTACTTC. Its protein is CASHLGQGQETQYF.

This rearrangement joins TRBV30 to TRBJ2-3, with D tentatively TRBD2 (6 bases). The CDR3 sequence is 14 residues long. Germline V gives CDR1 GTSNPN, CDR2 SVGIG (reference sequence). Trimming stripped 0 bases from V and 4 bases from J, with 11 bases between. In nucleotides, the CDR3 is TGTGCCTGGAGTGTAGGAGGGGACGCAGATACGCAGTATTTT. Protein: CAWSVGGDADTQYF.

Comment on this clone: The same CDR3 can be traced to other DNA sequences in this sample. The rearrangement uses TRBV24-1 and TRBJ2-7; 7 positions agree with TRBD1. The trim removed 2 bases at V and 7 bases at J, leaving 4 bases unmatched. CDR1 and CDR2 from the germline V gene are KGHDR and SFDVKD. There are 13 residues in the CDR3. The CDR3 coding sequence is TGTGCCACCAGTGATTCTGACAGGGATGAGCAGTACTTC. This sequence encodes CATSDSDRDEQYF.

This chain joins TRBV18 and TRBJ1-4; 8 nucleotides line up with TRBD1. V was pared by 5 bases and J by 0 bases, with 2 bases of the junction left unmatched. Germline V gene data show CDR1 as KGHSH and CDR2 as LQKENI. The CDR3 runs 15 residues. CDR3 in DNA: TGTGCCAGCTCATCGGACAGGGCAACTAATGAAAAACTGTTTTTT. Translated, it gives CASSSDRATNEKLFF.

The chain recombines TRBV11-3 with TRBJ2-2; a weak D match, TRBD2 (6 bases). The length of the CDR3 is 14 residues. Trimming left V 2 bases short and J 5 bases short, with 9 bases between. Germline lookup yields CDR1 SGHNT and CDR2 YENEEA. As DNA, the CDR3 is TGTGCCAGCAGCTTACGACGGGGGACCGGGGAGCTGTTTTTT. Its protein is CASSLRRGTGELFF. Drawing the rest from reference TRBV11-3 and TRBJ2-2, the complete variable domain is EAGVVQSPRYKIIEKKQPVAFWCNPISGHNTLYWYLQNLGQGPELLIRYENEEAVDDSQLPKDRFSAERLKGVDSTLKIQPAELGDSAVYLCASSLRRGTGELFFGEGSRLTVL.